The text below deals with one T cell receptor beta chain. J gave up 3 bases and V 9 bases, and 5 bases lay outside the gene matches. The germline V gene encodes CDR1 ENHRY and CDR2 SYGVKD. The length of the CDR3 is 13 residues. The protocol was immunoSEQ multiplex PCR, while the TCRdb copy is restricted to in-frame clones and leaves out a portion. The top ten hold less than 9.5% of the sample, which has 84,000 or so clones, 70% to 90% seen once. This record comes from a study of identifying expanded T cells in peripheral blood. Sequenced material: blood. V is TRBV10-3 and J is TRBJ1-2, with 9 nucleotides matching TRBD1. The clonotype was recovered from a person between 18 and 70 years old in good health. For the CDR3, the DNA is TGTGCCATAAGACAGGGGGTAGACTATGGCTACACCTTC. Protein product: CAIRQGVDYGYTF.